A selection of T cell receptor beta chains follows, all from one sample in a study of T-cell reconstitution after alpha-beta-depleted transplantation in children. Each CDR3 protein gets one entry after TCRdb re-called the PCR reads with MiXCR. The table shows fewer than 700,000 distinct CDR3 sequences, with about an eighth occurring only once. Sequenced here: PBMCs, mostly from graft donor cells, sampled 360 days after TCRalphabeta/CD19-depleted stem cell transplant. The receptors derive from a male patient aged 10 to 17 who had a stem cell transplant for acute myeloid leukemia, so the T cells may come from the graft donor. The CDR3 runs from the conserved cysteine through the conserved F or W. A D gene is named only where the DNA matches it firmly. Clone size appears in some rows only: once, few, many, or a class for an expanded clone.

J gene | D gene | clone size | V gene | CDR3 DNA | CDR3 protein
TRBJ2-7 | - | - | TRBV7-8 | TGTGCCAGCAGCTTAGCCCGCAACAGTCTTAGCGAGCAGTACTTC | CASSLARNSLSEQYF
TRBJ1-4 | TRBD1 | few | TRBV12-3/TRBV12-4 | TGTGCCAGCAGCGACAGGGATGGGACTAATGAAAAACTGTTTTTT | CASSDRDGTNEKLFF
TRBJ2-5 | TRBD1 | - | TRBV4-3 | TGCGCCAGCAGCCAAGAAAAGGGGGCCTTGGAGACCCAGTACTTC | CASSQEKGALETQYF
TRBJ1-1 | - | - | TRBV5-1 | TGCGCCAGCAGCTTGTTGTATGGCATTGAAGCTTTCTTT | CASSLLYGIEAFF
TRBJ2-7 | - | - | TRBV7-8 | TGTGCCAGCAGCTCCGGGACACACTACGAGCAGTACTTC | CASSSGTHYEQYF
TRBJ2-1 | TRBD2 | - | TRBV4-2 | TGTGCCAGCAGCCAAGATAAGGGCCTAGCGGCTTACAATGAGCAGTTCTTC | CASSQDKGLAAYNEQFF
TRBJ2-7 | - | - | TRBV29-1 | TGCAGCGGGAAGTTAGGCTCCGGGGGGCAGTACTTC | CSGKLGSGGQYF
TRBJ2-5 | TRBD2 | - | TRBV4-2 | TGTGCCAGCAGCCAGACGGGGCTAGCGGGAGCGGAGACCCAGTACTTC | CASSQTGLAGAETQYF
TRBJ2-1 | TRBD2 | - | TRBV7-2 | TGTGCCAGCAGCTTAGCTGGGCGGGAGTTCTACAATGAGCAGTTCTTC | CASSLAGREFYNEQFF
TRBJ2-7 | - | - | TRBV7-6 | TGTGCCAGCAGCTTATACAACTACGAGCAGTACTTC | CASSLYNYEQYF
TRBJ2-7 | - | few | TRBV12-3/TRBV12-4 | TGTGCCAGCAGTTCCCAGACCATTTCCTACGAGCAGTACTTC | CASSSQTISYEQYF
TRBJ2-4 | TRBD2 | few | TRBV10-3 | TGTGCCATCAGTGAGACCGGGACTAGCGGGAGAGATGCCAAAAACATTCAGTACTTC | CAISETGTSGRDAKNIQYF
TRBJ2-1 | TRBD2 | - | TRBV12-3/TRBV12-4 | TGTGCCAGCAGTTTGCTAGCGGTCGTCTCCTACAATGAGCAGTTCTTC | CASSLLAVVSYNEQFF
TRBJ2-1 | - | many | TRBV20-1 | TGCAGTGCTGAGCGGAGCTCCTACAATGAGCAGTTCTTC | CSAERSSYNEQFF
TRBJ2-1 | TRBD2 | many | TRBV3-1 | TGTGCCAGCAGCCTATCGGGACTAGCGGGAGGAACTGAGCAGTTCTTC | CASSLSGLAGGTEQFF
TRBJ2-1 | - | few | TRBV7-3 | TGTGCCAGCAGCCTAACGACACTTTCAGAGCAGTTCTTC | CASSLTTLSEQFF
TRBJ2-5 | TRBD2 | few | TRBV28 | TGTGCCAGCAGTTGGGGGGGACTAGCTAAGCAAGAGACCCAGTACTTC | CASSWGGLAKQETQYF
TRBJ2-5 | - | - | TRBV7-9 | TGTGCCAGCAGCTCCTCTGGGCGGAGGACCCAAGAGACCCAGTACTTC | CASSSSGRRTQETQYF
TRBJ2-7 | TRBD1 | - | TRBV23-1 | TGCGCCAGCAGTCAATCTGGACAGGGGACCGTGTACGAGCAGTACTTC | CASSQSGQGTVYEQYF
TRBJ1-5 | TRBD1 | - | TRBV28 | TGTGCCAGCAGTCCCCGGGGACAGGGAAGCAATCAGCCCCAGCATTTT | CASSPRGQGSNQPQHF
TRBJ2-3 | - | few | TRBV6-5 | TGTGCCAGCACCTCCTACACAGATACGCAGTATTTT | CASTSYTDTQYF
TRBJ2-1 | TRBD1 | - | TRBV20-1 | TGCAGTGCTAGTAGGGACAGCCTTCAGCTTGAGCAGTTCTTC | CSASRDSLQLEQFF
TRBJ2-5 | - | few | TRBV11-2 | TGTGCCAGCAGCTTATTTAGCCTCCGGGTGGATGGAGAGACCCAGTACTTC | CASSLFSLRVDGETQYF
TRBJ2-5 | - | many | TRBV7-3 | TGTGCCAGCAGCTTAACTAGCGGCCAGGGGCGGGAGACCCAGTACTTC | CASSLTSGQGRETQYF
TRBJ2-7 | - | - | TRBV12-3/TRBV12-4 | TGTGCCATCACAACACCGGGTCTCCAGGGCCACGAGCAGTACTTC | CAITTPGLQGHEQYF
TRBJ2-5 | TRBD1 | few | TRBV20-1 | TGCAGTGCGCAAATGACAGGGGGCAGTTTCTACTTC | CSAQMTGGSFYF
TRBJ2-1 | - | - | TRBV7-8 | TGTGCCAGCAGCCCGGGACTCCGGGATGAGCAGTTCTTC | CASSPGLRDEQFF
TRBJ2-3 | - | many | TRBV5-1 | TGCGCCAGCAGCTTGGATGGCACAGATACGCAGTATTTT | CASSLDGTDTQYF
TRBJ2-1 | - | many | TRBV5-1 | TGCGCCAGCAGAGGAACGCGTGAGCAGTTCTTC | CASRGTREQFF
TRBJ2-7 | - | many | TRBV14 | TGTGCCAGCAGCCAAGATCGGGACTGGACCTTAGTGGAGCAGTACTTC | CASSQDRDWTLVEQYF
TRBJ2-5 | TRBD1 | - | TRBV15 | TGTGCCACCAGCAGAGGTCAGGGGGCCGAAGAGACCCAGTACTTC | CATSRGQGAEETQYF
TRBJ2-5 | - | - | TRBV5-1 | TGCGCCAGCAGCTTGGTTGCCAGGTCAGAGACCCAGTACTTC | CASSLVARSETQYF
TRBJ1-4 | - | many | TRBV20-1 | TGCAGTGCTAGTTGGGCGGGGGAAAAACTGTTTTTT | CSASWAGEKLFF
TRBJ1-4 | - | few | TRBV12-3/TRBV12-4 | TGTGCCAGCAGTTTAGGGGATGAGGTCTTTGATGAAAAACTGTTTTTT | CASSLGDEVFDEKLFF